This TCR beta chain emerged from a study of Ad26.COV2.S vaccination and SARS-CoV-2 variants. Looking at the study overall: Donor got 5x10^10 or 1x10^11 viral particles of Ad26.COV2.S. Overall study results and limits: Once vaccination had occurred, spike-specific CD8+ and CD4+ T cell responses reportedly showed substantial breadth. Placebo recipients had lower spike-specific TCR breadth than vaccine recipients.

As regards this clone: Antigen: not known.

Using immunoSEQ multiplex PCR, the repertoire was profiled, and TCRdb retains in-frame clones only, with some absent. The sample lists roughly 500,000 clones; roughly nine tenths were seen once. V lost 4 bases and J 3 bases, leaving 13 bases between the germline ends. Germline loops: CDR1 MNHEY, CDR2 SMNVEV (reference sequence). The CDR3 is made up of 15 amino acids. The treatment is: roughly 19 received Ad26.COV2.S at low or high dose, single or two shots; roughly five received placebo; per-sample allocation not given. Sampling occurred on day 63 after the first vaccine or placebo injection. Ad26.COV2.S expressed prefusion-stabilized spike from the original Wuhan strain.

This chain connects TRBV27 to TRBJ1-5, with D maybe TRBD1 (5 bases). Here the sequenced sample was peripheral blood, taken in a trial of Ad26.COV2.S vaccine versus placebo. The receptor's source is a person aged 18-60 years who received the Ad26.COV2.S COVID-19 vaccine or a placebo. The DNA of the CDR3 is TGTGCCAGCAGTTACGGCACAGGACTCAATCAGCCCCAGCATTTT. This translates into CASSYGTGLNQPQHF.